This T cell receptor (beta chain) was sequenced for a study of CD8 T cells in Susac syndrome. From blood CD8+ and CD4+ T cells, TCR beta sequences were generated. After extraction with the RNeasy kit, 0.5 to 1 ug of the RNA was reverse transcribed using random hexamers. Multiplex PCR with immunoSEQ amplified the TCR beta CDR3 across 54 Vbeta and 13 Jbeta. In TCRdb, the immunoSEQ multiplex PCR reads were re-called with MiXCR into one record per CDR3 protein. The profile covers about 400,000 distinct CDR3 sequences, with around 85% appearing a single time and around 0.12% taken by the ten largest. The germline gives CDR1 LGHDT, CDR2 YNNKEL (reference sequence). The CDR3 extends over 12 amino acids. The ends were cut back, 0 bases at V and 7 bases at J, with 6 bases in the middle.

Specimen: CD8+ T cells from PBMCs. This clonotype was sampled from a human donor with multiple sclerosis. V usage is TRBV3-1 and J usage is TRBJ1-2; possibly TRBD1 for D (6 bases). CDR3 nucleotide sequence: TGTGCCAGCAGCCAAGAGGGGGCTGGCTACACCTTC. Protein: CASSQEGAGYTF.